This TCR beta chain was identified in a study of EBV T-cell therapy then PD-1 blockade in nasopharyngeal carcinoma. Notes on this clone: Its antigen is unknown.

Described treatment: AdE1-LMPpoly-expanded autologous EBV-specific T-cell therapy followed by anti-PD-1 nivolumab. Only in-frame clones appear in the TCRdb table, and some are missing; sequencing was by immunoSEQ multiplex PCR. The sample has about 17,000 clones; 65% to 85% are singletons. Trimming pared 8 bases from V and 0 bases from J, leaving 10 bases between. The CDR3 covers 14 residues. CDR1 and CDR2 from the germline V gene are SNHLY and FYNNEI. The J gene is TRBJ1-4, the V gene TRBV2, with D uncertain. The sequencing here drew on CD8+ T cells from blood, taken at day 0 from a patient whose treatment included autologous EBV-specific T cells and nivolumab. The TCR originated in a man aged 35 to 55 with nasopharyngeal carcinoma. The CDR3 nucleotides are TGTGCCAGCGGTGGATTCGCAACTAATGAAAAACTGTTTTTT. Its translation is CASGGFATNEKLFF.